What follows are 7 T cell receptor beta chains derived from one specimen sequenced in a study of T cells in women clearing cervical HPV infection. Libraries were prepared by immunoSEQ multiplex PCR; TCRdb keeps only in-frame clonotypes and omits some of them. The sample's table shows about 40,000 clones. The sequencing sample was made of blood buffy coat. The source is a woman between 18 and 70 years old with a cervical HPV16 infection that either progressed to CIN3+ or cleared (not recorded which).

Points on this clone: A read error may produce the germline difference seen at one junction end. The read halts 3 residues ahead of the CDR3 end, with the missing end drawn from the germline J gene. Distinct nucleotide sequences in the sample also encode this CDR3. The V and J genes are TRBV14 and TRBJ1-3, with D possibly matching TRBD1 (5 bases). The CDR3 extends over 14 amino acids. The germline V gene has CDR1 SGHDN and CDR2 FVKESK. CDR3 amino acids: CASSQPPRGNTIYF. The CDR3 bases that were read are TGTGCCAGCAGCCAACCCCCGAGGGGAAACACT.

Comment on this clone: The missing CDR3 end, 3 residues past where the read stops, is filled in from the germline J gene. The V and J genes are TRBV12-3 or TRBV12-4 and TRBJ2-2, with 7 bases lining up with TRBD1. This CDR3 is 16 amino acids long. After removal of 5 bases from V and 2 bases from J, the junction contained 8 bases not matched to a gene. The CDR3: CASSPRTGYNTGELFF. The CDR3 DNA, read in part, is TGTGCCAGCAGTCCCCGGACAGGATACAACACCGGGGAG.

A word on this clone: The read ends 3 residues shy of where the CDR3 ends; the end is completed using the germline J gene. This chain joins TRBV5-5 and TRBJ2-3, with TRBD1 as a possible D gene (6 bases). The V gene's germline CDR1 is SGHKS and CDR2 YYEKEE (reference sequence). The CDR3 sequence is 14 residues long. V shed 0 bases and J shed 3 bases, with 8 bases lying between them. The part of the CDR3 DNA that was read is TGTGCCAGCAGCTTGGGGGGGCCAACAGATACG. This codes for CASSLGGPTDT. The full CDR3 sequence reads CASSLGGPTDTQYF.

To note about this clone: The CDR3 end falls 3 residues outside the read, so it is completed with the germline J gene. This sequence joins TRBV19 and TRBJ2-1; 8 bases line up with TRBD2. After removal of 5 bases from V and 8 bases from J, the junction contained 8 bases not matched to a gene. CDR1 is LNHDA and CDR2 is SQIVND in the germline V gene (reference sequence). The CDR3 totals 14 residues. The sequenced CDR3 bases are TGTGCCAGTAGTGCCTCGACTAGCGCCGATGAG. It is translated as CASSASTSADE. The CDR3, in full, reads CASSASTSADEQFF.

Concerning this clone itself: The read falls 3 residues short of the CDR3 end, and the missing part is taken from the germline J gene. The genes are TRBV7-9 and TRBJ2-4; 7 bases match TRBD1. CDR1 is SEHNR, CDR2 FQNEAQ, per germline (reference sequence). This CDR3 region has 12 residues. The sequenced part of the CDR3 DNA is TGTGCCAGCAGCTCAGACAGGGATGGT. It codes for CASSSDRDG. The full CDR3 reads CASSSDRDGQYF.

As concerns this clone: The read falls 3 residues short of the CDR3 end, and the missing part is taken from the germline J gene. This chain joins TRBV6-4 and TRBJ2-3, with 8 bases fitting TRBD2. V gave up 3 bases and J gave up 1 base; unmatched junction bases: 0. There are 14 residues in the CDR3. Per germline, CDR1 MRHNA and CDR2 SNTAGT. The part of the CDR3 DNA that was read is TGTGCCAGCAGTGAGCGGGGGGGCACAGATACG. Translated: CASSERGGTDT. The CDR3 in its entirety is CASSERGGTDTQYF.

Details on this clone: The read ends 3 residues shy of where the CDR3 ends; the end is completed using the germline J gene. V usage is TRBV11-1 and J usage is TRBJ2-7; 8 nucleotides line up with TRBD1. From germline, CDR1 is SGHAT and CDR2 FQDESV (reference sequence). Unmatched junction bases numbered 5, after V lost 4 bases and J lost 3 bases. CDR3 length equals 14 residues. CDR3: CASSYDRGGYEQYF. CDR3 bases read: TGTGCCAGCAGCTACGACAGGGGAGGCTACGAG.